What follows are 23 T cell receptor beta chains derived from one specimen sequenced in a study of post-analysis software for immune sequencing data. Study-level results: Patients used about 5 TRBV segments, including TRBV5-6, TRBV5-1 and TRBV20-1, more often than controls.

Unique molecular identifiers tagged the TCR beta cDNA libraries. TCRdb redid the calling of the PCR reads with MiXCR, one entry per CDR3 protein. The sample lists roughly 650,000 distinct CDR3 sequences, 59% occurring once. Antigens for these TCRs are unknown. The sample consisted of blood. Receptors were obtained from a girl aged 2 to 10 with multiple sclerosis.

This clonotype was counted a single time. The chain joins TRBV20-1 to TRBJ1-2; 7 bases line up with TRBD1. The CDR3 extends over 12 amino acids. Looked up from germline, CDR1 is DFQATT and CDR2 is SNEGSKA (reference sequence). Unmatched junction bases numbered 7, after V lost 5 bases and J lost 7 bases. The CDR3 DNA sequence: TGCAGTGCTCACGACAGGGCGGCTGGCTACACCTTC. This encodes CSAHDRAAGYTF.

The CDR3 sequence is CASSLERGAYNEQFF. In DNA, the CDR3 is TGTGCCAGCAGCTTAGAGCGGGGGGCCTACAATGAGCAGTTCTTC. The chain carries TRBV11-2 and TRBJ2-1, with 8 bases that match TRBD2. Trimming cost V 0 bases and J 2 bases; bases outside gene matches: 0. CDR1 and CDR2 (germline): SGHAT, FQNNGV. The CDR3 is 15 amino acids.

The rearrangement uses TRBV5-5 and TRBJ2-5, with D tentatively TRBD1 (5 bases). CDR1 is SGHKS, CDR2 YYEKEE, per germline (reference sequence). The CDR3 covers 14 residues. The germline V and J ends were trimmed by 2 bases and 1 base, with 9 bases remaining between them. The CDR3 spells CASSFQGFQETQYF. The CDR3 coding sequence is TGTGCCAGCAGCTTCCAGGGATTCCAAGAGACCCAGTACTTC.

This clonotype was seen more than once but under ten times. V is TRBV6-6 and J is TRBJ2-5, with 9 nucleotides matching TRBD2. CDR3 length: 15 residues. The germline gives CDR1 MNHNY, CDR2 SVGAGI (reference sequence). V was pared by 4 bases and J by 5 bases, with 8 bases of the junction left unmatched. The CDR3 bases are TGTGCCAGCAGTTGGGGTAGCGGGGGTGGGGAGACCCAGTACTTC. Its translation: CASSWGSGGGETQYF.

The chain links TRBV7-6 to TRBJ2-3, with 11 bases lining up with TRBD2. Germline trimming cut 5 bases from V and 2 bases from J; bases unmatched to any gene: 12. Germline values: CDR1 SGHVS, CDR2 FNYEAQ. The CDR3 is 18 amino acids. This CDR3 reads CASSPRLTSGKVTDTQYF. CDR3 DNA sequence: TGTGCCAGCAGCCCGCGCCTGACTAGCGGGAAAGTCACAGATACGCAGTATTTT.

This clonotype has more than one count but fewer than ten. The CDR3 loop is CSARGTSRTYEQYF. CDR3 in DNA: TGCAGTGCTAGAGGGACTAGCCGCACCTACGAGCAGTACTTC. The genes are TRBV20-1 and TRBJ2-5; 8 bases line up with TRBD2. The J call may be incorrect, as the DNA end agrees better with TRBJ2-7. CDR1 and CDR2 from the germline V gene are DFQATT and SNEGSKA (reference sequence). The CDR3 sequence is 14 residues long.

This chain links TRBV29-1 with TRBJ1-1; D not resolved. The germline CDR1 and CDR2 sequences are SQVTM and ANQGSEA. The CDR3 has 11 residues. V lost 6 bases and J 6 bases, leaving 11 bases between the germline ends. The CDR3 sequence is CSVVPGAEAFF. The CDR3 DNA reads as TGCAGCGTCGTCCCCGGGGCTGAAGCTTTCTTT.

The rearrangement uses TRBV10-3 and TRBJ1-1; unclear D gene. This CDR3 has 13 amino acids. Germline CDR1 ENHRY, CDR2 SYGVKD. V lost 0 bases to trimming and J lost 0 bases, with 2 bases between them. DNA for the CDR3: TGTGCCATCAGTGAGTCAGTGAACACTGAAGCTTTCTTT. It translates to CAISESVNTEAFF.

CDR3 sequence (DNA): TGCAGTGCCGGAGAGGCCCTAGCGGGGGAGACCCAGTACTTC. This gives the protein CSAGEALAGETQYF. The rearrangement uses TRBV20-1 and TRBJ2-5, with 9 bases lining up with TRBD2. Per the germline V gene, CDR1 is DFQATT and CDR2 is SNEGSKA (reference sequence). CDR3 length equals 14 residues. The junction had 10 bases not matched to a gene; V was cut back by 6 bases and J by 5 bases.

This chain joins TRBV9 and TRBJ2-1; 12 nucleotides agree with TRBD2. Unmatched junction bases numbered 9, after V lost 4 bases and J lost 1 base. The germline V gene encodes CDR1 SGDLS and CDR2 YYNGEE. The CDR3 covers 18 residues. The CDR3 region has the DNA TGTGCCAGCAGCCTCACTAGCGGGAGGACCTATTCCTACAATGAGCAGTTCTTC. It is translated as CASSLTSGRTYSYNEQFF.

Details on this clonotype: The CDR3 ends on some other residue instead of the conserved phenylalanine or tryptophan, so this is likely a read error. The rearrangement uses TRBV7-2 and TRBJ2-3; D is ambiguous. Trimming shortened V by 5 bases and J by 3 bases, and 6 bases separated the two germline ends. CDR1 is SGHTA and CDR2 is FQGNSA in the germline V gene. The CDR3 contains 12 residues. The CDR3 protein is CASSIFTDTQYS. The CDR3 nucleotides are TGTGCCAGCAGCATATTTACAGATACGCAGTATTCT.

This chain links TRBV5-1 with TRBJ2-6, with 11 bases fitting TRBD1. Germline CDR1 reads SGHRS; CDR2 reads YFSETQ. CDR3 size: 19 residues. Germline trimming cut 0 bases from V and 1 base from J; bases unmatched to any gene: 6. The CDR3 DNA reads TGCGCCAGCAGCTTGGTAATCGGACAGGGGGCTTCTGGGGCCAACGTCCTGACTTTC. Its translation: CASSLVIGQGASGANVLTF.

A few counts support this clonotype. V gene TRBV10-3 combines with J gene TRBJ2-3; 11 positions match TRBD2. The germline gives CDR1 ENHRY, CDR2 SYGVKD. Trimming removed 5 bases from V and 3 bases from J; junction bases left unmatched: 7. CDR3 length equals 16 residues. CDR3 sequence reads: CAISRILAGVTDTQYF. The CDR3, as DNA: TGTGCCATCAGTCGAATACTAGCGGGGGTTACAGATACGCAGTATTTT.

This sequence joins TRBV5-1 and TRBJ1-4; D is perhaps TRBD1 (6 bases). Per the germline V gene, CDR1 is SGHRS and CDR2 is YFSETQ. Trimming stripped 3 bases from V and 7 bases from J, with 13 bases between. This CDR3 is 14 amino acids long. The CDR3, as DNA: TGCGCCAGCAGCTACAGGGAGATCGGTGAAAAACTGTTTTTT. Amino acids: CASSYREIGEKLFF.

In its sample, this clonotype was seen a few times. The V and J genes are TRBV3-1 and TRBJ1-1; tentative D call: TRBD1 (6 bases). CDR3 length: 14 residues. V lost 0 bases, J lost 1 base, and 6 bases lay in between. The V gene's germline CDR1 is LGHDT and CDR2 YNNKEL (reference sequence). The CDR3 nucleotides are TGTGCCAGCAGCCAAGAAGGGGGGAACACTGAAGCTTTCTTT. It encodes CASSQEGGNTEAFF.

This clonotype was detected a few times. This sequence joins TRBV29-1 and TRBJ2-3; possibly TRBD1 for D (5 bases). This CDR3 has 17 amino acids. CDR1 SQVTM and CDR2 ANQGSEA come from the germline V gene. V lost 4 bases and J lost 2, with 22 bases in between. The CDR3 region is CSVALTGPTSYTDTQYF. The CDR3, as DNA: TGCAGCGTTGCGTTAACAGGTCCTACCAGCTACACAGATACGCAGTATTTT.

The rearrangement uses TRBV20-1 and TRBJ1-6, with 8 bases aligning to TRBD1. The CDR3 is made up of 13 amino acids. The V gene's germline CDR1 is DFQATT and CDR2 SNEGSKA (reference sequence). J gave up 6 bases and V 6 bases, and 4 bases lay outside the gene matches. CDR3 DNA sequence: TGCAGTGCCGGACAGGGTGGTAATTCACCCCTCCACTTT. Amino acids: CSAGQGGNSPLHF.

V is TRBV6-5 and J is TRBJ2-7, with a weak D call TRBD1 (5 bases). The CDR3 spans 16 residues. V lost 2 bases and J lost 0, with 14 bases in between. Germline loops: CDR1 MNHEY, CDR2 SVGAGI. The CDR3 loop reads CASSYRTPSSSYEQYF. Here the CDR3 DNA reads TGTGCCAGCAGTTACAGGACACCGAGTAGCTCCTACGAGCAGTACTTC.

The rearrangement links TRBV7-3 to TRBJ1-1; D unresolved. The length of the CDR3 is 12 residues. V was cut by 7 bases and J by 6 bases, with 12 bases left in between. Per the germline V gene, CDR1 is SGHTA and CDR2 is FQGTGA. CDR3: CASTHDVPEAFF. CDR3 in DNA: TGTGCCAGCACTCATGACGTCCCTGAAGCTTTCTTT.

The V gene is TRBV10-3, the J gene TRBJ2-3; TRBD2 matches at 10 bases. The CDR3 spans 15 residues. The ends lost 6 bases at V and 1 base at J; junction bases unmatched: 4. The germline gives CDR1 ENHRY, CDR2 SYGVKD. The CDR3 here is CAIRIGTSGTDTQYF. CDR3 nucleotide sequence: TGTGCCATCAGAATCGGGACTAGCGGCACAGATACGCAGTATTTT.

This clonotype was counted a few times. The chain links TRBV29-1 to TRBJ1-1; maybe TRBD1 (6 bases). The CDR3 covers 12 residues. Trimming shortened V by 6 bases and J by 1 base, and 9 bases separated the two germline ends. From germline, CDR1 is SQVTM and CDR2 ANQGSEA. CDR3 sequence reads: CSVRTENTEAFF. The CDR3 nucleotides read TGCAGCGTGAGGACAGAGAACACTGAAGCTTTCTTT.

The V gene is TRBV20-1, the J gene TRBJ2-1; 11 positions match TRBD2. The germline gives CDR1 DFQATT, CDR2 SNEGSKA (reference sequence). The CDR3 contains 16 residues. Unmatched junction bases numbered 6, after V lost 3 bases and J lost 2 bases. The CDR3 here is CSARNSGRATYNEQFF. In DNA form, the CDR3 reads TGCAGTGCTAGGAATAGCGGGAGGGCCACCTACAATGAGCAGTTCTTC.

In the case of this clonotype: The germline gene is not matched at one end of the junction; a read error may be the cause. The rearrangement uses TRBV25-1 and TRBJ2-2, with 11 positions matching TRBD1. CDR1 MGHDK and CDR2 SYGVNS come from the germline V gene. This CDR3 region has 18 residues. CDR3 nucleotide sequence: TGTGTCAGCAGTGATCCCGGGACAGGGGGTTCGAGGACCGGGGAGCTGTTTTTT. Translation gives CVSSDPGTGGSRTGELFF.